These T cell receptor beta chains were read from a single sample in a study of early T cells in non-severe SARS-CoV-2 infection. One entry per CDR3 protein, called by TCRdb with MiXCR from the 5' RACE reads. This repertoire shows 45,000 to 65,000 distinct CDR3 sequences, about 9.1% found once; its top ten account for 4.2%. Input material: whole blood. Receptors originate from an adult who was a healthcare worker with PCR-confirmed SARS-CoV-2 infection or an uninfected control (not recorded which). Each CDR3 is given with its conserved first and last residue. The D gene is left open where the match is weak. Expanded clones are given a class, and other clones once, few, many or no size at all.

V gene: TRBV7-9; J gene: TRBJ2-7; clone size: many; D gene: TRBD1; CDR3 DNA: TGTGCCAGCAGCCGAACAGGGGCTACCTACGAGCAGTACTTC; CDR3 protein: CASSRTGATYEQYF
V gene: TRBV7-9; J gene: TRBJ1-6; clone size: many; D gene: NA; CDR3 DNA: TGTGCCAGCAGCTATACCTTTGGGGGGGAATCACCCCTCCACTTT; CDR3 protein: CASSYTFGGESPLHF
V gene: TRBV29-1; J gene: TRBJ2-7; clone size: many; D gene: NA; CDR3 DNA: TGCAGCGTTCAGACTAGTACTACTCACGAGCAGTACTTC; CDR3 protein: CSVQTSTTHEQYF
V gene: TRBV30; J gene: TRBJ2-1; clone size: many; D gene: NA; CDR3 DNA: TGTGCCTGGAGTCAGCAGGGGACACAGGGATACAATGAGCAGTTCTTC; CDR3 protein: CAWSQQGTQGYNEQFF
V gene: TRBV11-2; J gene: TRBJ1-1; clone size: many; D gene: NA; CDR3 DNA: TGTGCCAGCACCAATCCGGCGGAAACTATGAACACTGAAGCTTTCTTT; CDR3 protein: CASTNPAETMNTEAFF
V gene: TRBV5-4; J gene: TRBJ2-7; clone size: NA; D gene: NA; CDR3 DNA: TGTGCCAGCAGCCCGGCAGGGGATTACGGCTACGAGCAGTACTTC; CDR3 protein: CASSPAGDYGYEQYF
V gene: TRBV7-2; J gene: TRBJ2-1; clone size: NA; D gene: TRBD2; CDR3 DNA: TGTGCCAGCAGCGCGCTGGGACTAGCGGGGTACAATGAGCAGTTCTTC; CDR3 protein: CASSALGLAGYNEQFF
V gene: TRBV6-5; J gene: TRBJ2-2; clone size: many; D gene: TRBD1; CDR3 DNA: TGTGCCAGCAAACAGGGACAGGTGGCCGGGGAGCTGTTTTTT; CDR3 protein: CASKQGQVAGELFF
V gene: TRBV20-1; J gene: TRBJ1-4; clone size: many; D gene: NA; CDR3 DNA: TGCAGTGCTATGCATATCGGGGAAAAACTGTTTTTT; CDR3 protein: CSAMHIGEKLFF
V gene: TRBV3-1; J gene: TRBJ2-2; clone size: few; D gene: TRBD1; CDR3 DNA: TGTGCCAGCAGCCAAGAAACAGGGGGGTACACCGGGGAGCTGTTTTTT; CDR3 protein: CASSQETGGYTGELFF
V gene: TRBV29-1; J gene: TRBJ2-7; clone size: NA; D gene: NA; CDR3 DNA: TGCAGCGTGGGGCAGGGTACCAACTCCTACGAGCAGTACTTC; CDR3 protein: CSVGQGTNSYEQYF
V gene: TRBV10-3; J gene: TRBJ2-5; clone size: NA; D gene: TRBD1; CDR3 DNA: TGTGCCATCAGTGAGGACAGGGGGCTAGATGGATACTTC; CDR3 protein: CAISEDRGLDGYF
V gene: TRBV11-2; J gene: TRBJ2-5; clone size: many; D gene: TRBD2; CDR3 DNA: TGTGCCAGCAGCTTATTAATCGCTAGCGGGAGCGAAGAGACCCAGTACTTC; CDR3 protein: CASSLLIASGSEETQYF
V gene: TRBV7-9; J gene: TRBJ2-7; clone size: NA; D gene: TRBD2; CDR3 DNA: TGTGCCAGCAGCTACGCTCCGGGGAGGGACTACGAGCAGTACTTC; CDR3 protein: CASSYAPGRDYEQYF
V gene: TRBV7-2; J gene: TRBJ2-3; clone size: many; D gene: NA; CDR3 DNA: TGTGCCAGCAGCTTAGCTGCGACAGATACGCAGTATTTT; CDR3 protein: CASSLAATDTQYF
V gene: TRBV6-5; J gene: TRBJ1-2; clone size: many; D gene: NA; CDR3 DNA: TGTGCCAGCAGTTCGATGGGGGGATCCTATGGCTACACCTTC; CDR3 protein: CASSSMGGSYGYTF
V gene: TRBV29-1; J gene: TRBJ2-7; clone size: few; D gene: NA; CDR3 DNA: TGCAGCGTCCGGACAGTCTCCTACGAGCAGTACTTC; CDR3 protein: CSVRTVSYEQYF
V gene: TRBV12-5; J gene: TRBJ2-3; clone size: many; D gene: NA; CDR3 DNA: TGTGCTAGTGGCAGGGGAGATACGCAGTATTTT; CDR3 protein: CASGRGDTQYF
V gene: TRBV4-1; J gene: TRBJ2-1; clone size: NA; D gene: NA; CDR3 DNA: TGCGCCAGCAGCCAAGAAGTTGGACCAGGACAGTGGGACAATGAGCAGTTCTTC; CDR3 protein: CASSQEVGPGQWDNEQFF
V gene: TRBV29-1; J gene: TRBJ2-5; clone size: few; D gene: NA; CDR3 DNA: TGCAGCGTCGCATCTTCAGGGTACCAGACCCAGTACTTC; CDR3 protein: CSVASSGYQTQYF